Listed below are T cell receptor beta chains from one sample, sequenced in a study of blood T cell repertoires in COVID-19. TCRdb's table, derived via immunoSEQ multiplex PCR, lists solely in-frame clones and lacks some. This sample has about 170,000 clones, with around four fifths found just once. Material for sequencing was peripheral blood. The receptors stem from a woman of 80 years or more with COVID-19, enrolled during active disease. Each CDR3 is given with its conserved first and last residue. The D gene is left open where the match is weak. Size is omitted from some rows. Given values are once, few, many or a class for expanded clones.

V gene	D gene	clone size	J gene	CDR3 DNA	CDR3 protein
TRBV15	NA	NA	TRBJ1-3	TGTGCCACCAGCATCCGACAGAGCTCTGGAAACACCATATATTTT	CATSIRQSSGNTIYF
TRBV27	TRBD1	NA	TRBJ1-6	TGTGCCAGCAGTGGGACAGGGCTCATCTCACCCCTCCACTTT	CASSGTGLISPLHF
TRBV7-9	NA	NA	TRBJ2-4	TGTGCCAGCAGTTCCCCCGGAAACATTCAGTACTTC	CASSSPGNIQYF
TRBV19	NA	NA	TRBJ2-1	TGTGCCAGTAGTCCTCGTGGAGCTAGTGAGCAGTTCTTC	CASSPRGASEQFF
TRBV10-2	NA	NA	TRBJ1-2	TGCGCCAGCAGTGAGTCGGCTGGGAGGGGCTACACCTTC	CASSESAGRGYTF
TRBV4-1	TRBD1	NA	TRBJ1-4	TGCGCCAGCAGCCAAGCACCGACAGGGGGCGGCGAAAAACTGTTTTTT	CASSQAPTGGGEKLFF
TRBV3-1/TRBV3-2	NA	NA	TRBJ1-2	TGTGCCAGCAGCCCCCCAGCGGGGGATGGCTACACCTTC	CASSPPAGDGYTF
TRBV29-1	NA	NA	TRBJ2-2	TGCAGCGTTGAAGACAGGACCGGGGAGCTGTTTTTT	CSVEDRTGELFF
TRBV5-1	NA	NA	TRBJ1-4	TGCGCCAGCAGCTCGGGATCTTATGAAAAACTGTTTTTT	CASSSGSYEKLFF
TRBV9	TRBD2	NA	TRBJ2-1	TGTGCCAGCAGCTTAGGGTCTACTAGCGGCTACAATGAGCAGTTCTTC	CASSLGSTSGYNEQFF
TRBV7-8	NA	NA	TRBJ2-5	TGTGCCAGCAGCTTAACCCCCCGGGAGACCCAGTACTTC	CASSLTPRETQYF
TRBV3-1/TRBV3-2	TRBD1	NA	TRBJ2-2	TGTGCCAGCAGCAGCTGGACAGGGAACACCGGGGAGCTGTTTTTT	CASSSWTGNTGELFF
TRBV28	TRBD2	NA	TRBJ2-1	TGTGCCAGCAGTTCCGTAGCGGGACGGACGGATGAGCAGTTCTTC	CASSSVAGRTDEQFF
TRBV9	NA	NA	TRBJ2-3	TGTGCCAGCAGCGTAGCGGTCGGGACAGATACGCAGTATTTT	CASSVAVGTDTQYF
TRBV5-1	TRBD1	NA	TRBJ2-3	TGCGCCAGCAGCCGGGACAGGGGCACAGATACGCAGTATTTT	CASSRDRGTDTQYF
TRBV5-1	TRBD2	NA	TRBJ2-3	TGCGCCAGCAGTTCGTACTCTAGCGGGGGCACAGATACGCAGTATTTT	CASSSYSSGGTDTQYF
TRBV12-5	NA	NA	TRBJ1-1	TGTGCTAGTGGTTTGGCCGGGAACACTGAAGCCTTCTTT	CASGLAGNTEAFF
TRBV2	NA	NA	TRBJ1-1	TGTGCCAGCATTCGGGAGGGGGACACTGAAGCTTTCTTT	CASIREGDTEAFF
TRBV4-1	TRBD1	NA	TRBJ2-2	TGCGCCAGCAGGGGACAGGGAGGTACCGGGGAGCTGTTTTTT	CASRGQGGTGELFF
TRBV3-1/TRBV3-2	NA	NA	TRBJ2-7	TGTGCCAGCAGCCAGAAGGGGGTATCCTACGAGCAGTACTTC	CASSQKGVSYEQYF
TRBV5-8	NA	NA	TRBJ2-5	TGTGCCAGCAGCCGCGGAGGAGGCCCCGAGGGAGAGACCCAGTACTTC	CASSRGGGPEGETQYF
TRBV11-2	NA	NA	TRBJ2-3	TGTGCCAGCAGCTTAGATGGTACTAGCACAGATACGCAGTATTTT	CASSLDGTSTDTQYF
TRBV24-1	NA	NA	TRBJ2-2	TGTGCCACCAGCACCACCGACCCGGGACACTACACCGGGGAGCTGTTTTTT	CATSTTDPGHYTGELFF
TRBV5-1	TRBD1	NA	TRBJ1-2	TGCGCCAGCAGCCAAACTATTACCGGGACAGGAAATGGCTACACCTTC	CASSQTITGTGNGYTF
TRBV27	NA	NA	TRBJ1-1	TGTGCCAGCAGTTTTCAGGGAGGGTCTGAAGCTTTCTTT	CASSFQGGSEAFF
TRBV11-2	NA	few	TRBJ1-6	TGTGCCAGCAGCTTACTTTCACCCCTCCACTTT	CASSLLSPLHF
TRBV6-1	NA	NA	TRBJ1-1	TGTGCCAGCAGTGAGGGGAGAGGGTTGAACACTGAAGCTTTCTTT	CASSEGRGLNTEAFF
TRBV5-5	NA	NA	TRBJ2-5	TGTGCCAGCAGCCAGAACGCGGGGCCTCGGGAGACCCAGTACTTC	CASSQNAGPRETQYF
TRBV6-5	NA	NA	TRBJ1-2	TGTGCCAGCAGCCGGGACAATCAGGGTGGCTACACCTTC	CASSRDNQGGYTF
TRBV13	NA	NA	TRBJ1-4	TGTGCCAGCAGCTTAGGAGGGGCAGCTCAGACGCTCGAAAAACTGTTTTTT	CASSLGGAAQTLEKLFF
TRBV5-4	NA	NA	TRBJ1-1	TGTGCCAGCAGCTTGACAGGGACGACAGACACTGAAGCTTTCTTT	CASSLTGTTDTEAFF
TRBV2	NA	NA	TRBJ1-2	TGTGCCAGCAGTGTAGCCAAACTAGCTAACTATGGCTACACCTTC	CASSVAKLANYGYTF
TRBV19	NA	NA	TRBJ1-1	TGTGCCAGTAGTACCACAGTAGTAGCTTTCTTT	CASSTTVVAFF
TRBV6-1	NA	few	TRBJ1-2	TGTGCCAGCTGTGCAGCTGGGGGCGTCATCTATGGCTACACCTTC	CASCAAGGVIYGYTF
TRBV20-1	TRBD1	NA	TRBJ1-1	TGCAGTGCTAAGGGGGGACAGGAAGCTTTCTTT	CSAKGGQEAFF
TRBV19	NA	once	TRBJ1-1	TGTGCCAGTAGTATGGTTAGGGGGAACACTGAAGCTTTCTTT	CASSMVRGNTEAFF
TRBV18	NA	NA	TRBJ2-3	TGTGCCAGCTCACCACCGGCTTCCACAGATACGCAGTATTTT	CASSPPASTDTQYF
TRBV2	NA	once	TRBJ2-5	TGTGCCAGCACAGCGGAGGCAGGGGGGTCAGACCAGTACTTC	CASTAEAGGSDQYF
TRBV6-1	NA	NA	TRBJ1-2	TGTGCCAGCAGTGAAGCTGGGCTATATGGCTACACCTTC	CASSEAGLYGYTF
TRBV10-3	NA	once	TRBJ1-5	TGTGCCCTTGAACGAACCTATAGCAATCAGCCCCAGCATTTT	CALERTYSNQPQHF
TRBV11-2	NA	NA	TRBJ2-5	TGTGCCAGCAGCTTATACGGGCAAGAGACCCAGTACTTC	CASSLYGQETQYF
TRBV11-2	NA	NA	TRBJ2-7	TGTGCCAGCAGCCTCGATAGGAGCTCCTACGAGCAGTACTTC	CASSLDRSSYEQYF
TRBV5-1	NA	NA	TRBJ1-2	TGCGCCAGCGGCCTGGAGGCTGGAGCTAACTATGGCTACACCTTC	CASGLEAGANYGYTF
TRBV20-1	NA	NA	TRBJ1-1	TGCAGTGCTAGTCGCGGCAATCTGAACACTGAAGCTTTCTTT	CSASRGNLNTEAFF
TRBV21-1	NA	NA	TRBJ2-7	TGTGCCAGCAGAGGGGACGTTAGCGGGAGCTCCTACGAGCAGTACTTC	CASRGDVSGSSYEQYF
TRBV5-4	NA	NA	TRBJ2-3	TGTGCCAGCAGCTTCCCAACTGGAGGCGGGGATACGCAGTATTTT	CASSFPTGGGDTQYF
TRBV5-1	NA	few	TRBJ2-7	TGCGCCAGCAGCCCCCTTGTCCGGGGGGCTGGGGACGAGCAGTACTTC	CASSPLVRGAGDEQYF
TRBV9	NA	few	TRBJ1-6	TGTGCCAGCAGCGTAGAATCGAATTCACCCCTCCACTTT	CASSVESNSPLHF
TRBV20-1	NA	NA	TRBJ2-3	TGCAGTGCTAGACAGGGGTATACGCAGTATTTT	CSARQGYTQYF
TRBV7-9	TRBD2	few	TRBJ2-7	TGTGCCAGCAGCTTAGGCCTTAGCGGGAGGGCCCACGAGCAGTACTTC	CASSLGLSGRAHEQYF
TRBV5-5	TRBD2	NA	TRBJ2-7	TGTGCCAGCAGCTTGGCAACTAGCGAAGCCTACGAGCAGTACTTC	CASSLATSEAYEQYF
TRBV28	NA	NA	TRBJ1-1	TGTGCCAGCACCCTCCAGACAGGCGTCATGAACACTGAAGCTTTCTTT	CASTLQTGVMNTEAFF
TRBV9	TRBD1	NA	TRBJ1-1	TGTGCCAGCAGCGAACCACCGGCAGGGGGCGAAGCTTTCTTT	CASSEPPAGGEAFF
TRBV27	NA	NA	TRBJ2-7	TGTGCCAGCACCGTCGTCTCCTACGAGCAGTACTTC	CASTVVSYEQYF
TRBV5-1	NA	NA	TRBJ1-6	TGCGCCAGCAGCTTGGCCGGGGAACTAGATAATTCACCCCTCCACTTT	CASSLAGELDNSPLHF